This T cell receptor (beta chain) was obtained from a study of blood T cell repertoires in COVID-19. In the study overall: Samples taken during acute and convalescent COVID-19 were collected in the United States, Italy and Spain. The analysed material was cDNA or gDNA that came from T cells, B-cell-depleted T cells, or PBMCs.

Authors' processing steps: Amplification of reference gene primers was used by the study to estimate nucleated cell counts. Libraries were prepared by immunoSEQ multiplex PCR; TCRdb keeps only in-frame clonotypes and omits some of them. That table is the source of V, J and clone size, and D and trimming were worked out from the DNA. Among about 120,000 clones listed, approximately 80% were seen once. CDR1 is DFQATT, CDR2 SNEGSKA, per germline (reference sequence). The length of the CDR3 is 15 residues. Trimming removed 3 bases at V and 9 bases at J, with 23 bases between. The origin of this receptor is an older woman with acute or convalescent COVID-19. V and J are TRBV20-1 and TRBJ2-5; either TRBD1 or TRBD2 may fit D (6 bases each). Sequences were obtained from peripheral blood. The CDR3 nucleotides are TGCAGTGCTAGTGGACAGCTGCTCTGGGAGGAGGCCCAGTACTTC. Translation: CSASGQLLWEEAQYF.